The clone carrying this T cell receptor beta chain was recorded at least ten times. This record comes from a study of regulatory T cells in long-lasting Graves disease. CDR3 length: 13 residues. Trimming shortened V by 3 bases and J by 6 bases, and 9 bases separated the two germline ends. Germline CDR1 reads LNHDA; CDR2 reads SQIVND (reference sequence). The time point denotes: newly diagnosed GD, antithyroid drugs for less than 3 months. RNA from PBMCs was the source of the TCR library. Arm-PCR of CDR3 regions and iRepertoire HTBI primers were used to build TCR beta libraries. TCRdb itself ran the multiplex PCR reads through MiXCR, one entry per CDR3 protein. The table shows a few hundred thousand distinct CDR3 sequences, with about 16% occurring only once.

The source of this sequence is a female donor with Graves disease. Specimen: peripheral blood mononuclear cells (PBMCs), collected at new diagnosis, from a patient treated with antithyroid drugs. The gene calls are TRBV19 and TRBJ2-1, with unresolved D. CDR3 region: CASSIPVTNEQFF. The CDR3 region has the DNA TGTGCCAGTAGTATCCCAGTAACCAATGAGCAGTTCTTC.